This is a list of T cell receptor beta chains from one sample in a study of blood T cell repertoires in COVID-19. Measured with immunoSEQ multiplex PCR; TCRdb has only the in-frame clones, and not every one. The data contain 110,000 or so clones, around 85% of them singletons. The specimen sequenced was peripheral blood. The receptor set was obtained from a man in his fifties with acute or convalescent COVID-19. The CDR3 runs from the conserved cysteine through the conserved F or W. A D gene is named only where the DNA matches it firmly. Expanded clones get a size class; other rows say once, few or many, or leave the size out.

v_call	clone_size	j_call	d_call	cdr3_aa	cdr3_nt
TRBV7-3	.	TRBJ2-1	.	CASSLDLWVGAEQFF	TGTGCCAGCAGCTTAGATTTGTGGGTGGGGGCTGAGCAGTTCTTC
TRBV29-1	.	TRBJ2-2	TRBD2	CSVGTSAGELFF	TGCAGCGTTGGAACTAGCGCCGGGGAGCTGTTTTTT
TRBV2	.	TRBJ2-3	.	CASNFLTDTQYF	TGTGCCAGCAACTTTCTTACAGATACGCAGTATTTT
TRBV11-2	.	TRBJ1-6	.	CASSLVEDSPLHF	TGTGCCAGCAGCCTAGTCGAGGATTCACCCCTCCACTTT
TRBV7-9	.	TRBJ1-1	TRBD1	CASSRDRPEAFF	TGTGCCAGCAGCCGGGACAGGCCCGAAGCTTTCTTT
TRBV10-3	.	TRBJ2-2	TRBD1	CAIRGQAAGELFF	TGTGCCATCAGGGGACAGGCTGCCGGGGAGCTGTTTTTT
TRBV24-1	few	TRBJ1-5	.	CATSEGGPIFNQPQHF	TGTGCCACCAGTGAAGGGGGACCTATTTTCAATCAGCCCCAGCATTTT
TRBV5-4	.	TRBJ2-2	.	CASSGGDLYTGELFF	TGTGCCAGCAGCGGCGGCGACTTGTACACCGGGGAGCTGTTTTTT
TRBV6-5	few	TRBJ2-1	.	CASSYGPYNEQFF	TGTGCCAGCAGTTACGGGCCATACAATGAGCAGTTCTTC
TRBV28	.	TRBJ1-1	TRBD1	CASSLEGARTEAFF	TGTGCCAGCAGTTTGGAGGGGGCGCGCACTGAAGCTTTCTTT
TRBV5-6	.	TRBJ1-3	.	CASSFPLSGNTIYF	TGTGCCAGCAGCTTTCCCCTCTCTGGAAACACCATATATTTT
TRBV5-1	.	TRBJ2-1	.	CASSLWLEIYNEQFF	TGCGCCAGCAGCCTCTGGCTAGAGATCTACAATGAGCAGTTCTTC
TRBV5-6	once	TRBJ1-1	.	CASSLLTGSNTEAFF	TGTGCCAGCAGCCTATTAACAGGATCGAACACTGAAGCTTTCTTT
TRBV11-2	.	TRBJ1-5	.	CASSSGFQQPQHF	TGTGCCAGCAGCTCAGGCTTTCAGCAGCCCCAGCATTTT
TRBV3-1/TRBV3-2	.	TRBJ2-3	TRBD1	CASSQKGQGTDTQYF	TGTGCCAGCAGCCAAAAGGGACAGGGAACAGATACGCAGTATTTT
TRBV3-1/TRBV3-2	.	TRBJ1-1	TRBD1	CASSQEGQGAFF	TGTGCCAGCAGCCAAGAGGGACAGGGGGCTTTCTTT
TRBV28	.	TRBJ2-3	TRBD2	CASKSLAGTDTQYF	TGTGCCAGCAAGAGTCTAGCGGGCACAGATACGCAGTATTTT
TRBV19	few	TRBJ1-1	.	CASSIGRSTMNTEAFF	TGTGCCAGTAGTATAGGGCGGTCGACCATGAACACTGAAGCTTTCTTT
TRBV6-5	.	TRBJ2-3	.	CASSPEEARGDTQYF	TGTGCCAGCAGTCCCGAGGAGGCGAGAGGAGATACGCAGTATTTT
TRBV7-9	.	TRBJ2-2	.	CASSLYQGTGELFF	TGTGCCAGCAGCTTATACCAGGGCACCGGGGAGCTGTTTTTT
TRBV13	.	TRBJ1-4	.	CASSRRQPGGEKLFF	TGTGCCAGCAGCAGACGACAGCCTGGGGGGGAAAAACTGTTTTTT
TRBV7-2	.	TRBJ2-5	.	CASSLVTRYQETQYF	TGTGCCAGCAGCTTAGTGACACGTTACCAAGAGACCCAGTACTTC
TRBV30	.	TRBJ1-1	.	CAWSGDFTEAFF	TGTGCCTGGAGTGGGGACTTTACTGAAGCTTTCTTT
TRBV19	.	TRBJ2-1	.	CASSIAAHNEQFF	TGTGCCAGTAGTATAGCTGCGCACAATGAGCAGTTCTTC
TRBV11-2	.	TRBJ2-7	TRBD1	CASSPQAGTGAYEQYF	TGTGCCAGCAGCCCCCAGGCGGGGACAGGGGCCTACGAGCAGTACTTC
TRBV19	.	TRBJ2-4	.	CASSTGHTKNIQYF	TGTGCCAGTAGTACGGGACACACCAAAAACATTCAGTACTTC
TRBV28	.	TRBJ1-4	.	CASSLMAGEKLFF	TGTGCCAGCAGTTTAATGGCGGGGGAAAAACTGTTTTTT
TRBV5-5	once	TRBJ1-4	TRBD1	CASSLGGGRVEKLFF	TGTGCCAGCAGCTTGGGAGGGGGCCGAGTTGAAAAACTGTTTTTT
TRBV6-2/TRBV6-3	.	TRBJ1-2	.	CASSYGGESHGYTF	TGTGCCAGCAGTTACGGGGGCGAATCTCATGGCTACACCTTC
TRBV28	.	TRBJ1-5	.	CASRMVVRSNQPQHF	TGTGCCAGCAGGATGGTAGTCCGGAGCAATCAGCCCCAGCATTTT
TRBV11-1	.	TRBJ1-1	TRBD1	CASSSYRGMNTEAFF	TGTGCCAGCAGCTCCTACAGGGGGATGAACACTGAAGCTTTCTTT
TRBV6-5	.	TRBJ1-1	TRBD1	CASSYSQGSEAFF	TGTGCCAGCAGTTACTCACAGGGGAGTGAAGCTTTCTTT
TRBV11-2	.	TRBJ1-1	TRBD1	CASSLGQGATEAFF	TGTGCCAGCAGCCTGGGACAGGGGGCTACTGAAGCTTTCTTT
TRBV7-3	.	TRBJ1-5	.	CASSPGVNQPQHF	TGTGCCAGCAGTCCAGGGGTCAATCAGCCCCAGCATTTT
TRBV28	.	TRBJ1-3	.	CASSGATGNTIYF	TGTGCCAGCAGTGGAGCAACAGGAAACACCATATATTTT
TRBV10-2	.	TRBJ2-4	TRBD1	CASSEYGTGENIQYF	TGCGCCAGCAGTGAATACGGGACAGGGGAAAACATTCAGTACTTC
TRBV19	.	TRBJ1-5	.	CASSTQVGSNQPQHF	TGTGCCAGTAGTACACAGGTTGGGAGCAATCAGCCCCAGCATTTT
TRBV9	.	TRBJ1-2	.	CASSNPEANYGYTF	TGTGCCAGCAGCAACCCGGAGGCGAACTATGGCTACACCTTC
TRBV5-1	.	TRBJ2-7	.	CASSLGQVGGGPLAEQYF	TGCGCCAGCAGCTTGGGACAGGTGGGGGGGGGTCCCCTCGCCGAGCAGTACTTC
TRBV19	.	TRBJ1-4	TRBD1	CASSTPGQGQEKLFF	TGTGCCAGTAGTACACCGGGACAGGGACAGGAAAAACTGTTTTTT
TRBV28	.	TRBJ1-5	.	CAGGGRGTGLGNQPQHF	TGTGCCGGCGGAGGGCGGGGGACGGGCTTAGGCAATCAGCCCCAGCATTTT
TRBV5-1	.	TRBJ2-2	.	CASSWTGLNTGELFF	TGCGCCAGCAGCTGGACCGGACTCAACACCGGGGAGCTGTTTTTT
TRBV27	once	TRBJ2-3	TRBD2	CASSLRGSGLAGTDTQYF	TGTGCCAGCAGTTTAAGGGGGTCAGGACTAGCGGGGACAGATACGCAGTATTTT
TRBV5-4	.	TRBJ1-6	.	CASSLGVSGNSPLHF	TGTGCCAGCAGCTTGGGGGTGTCGGGTAATTCACCCCTCCACTTT
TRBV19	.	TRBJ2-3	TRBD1	CASSGTGAKDTQYF	TGTGCCAGTAGTGGGACAGGGGCGAAAGATACGCAGTATTTT
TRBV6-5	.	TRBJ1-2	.	CASSQELDYGYTF	TGTGCCAGCAGCCAAGAGCTTGACTATGGCTACACCTTC
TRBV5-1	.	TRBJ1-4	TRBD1	CASHPGDRATNEKLFF	TGCGCCAGTCACCCGGGGGACAGGGCAACTAATGAAAAACTGTTTTTT
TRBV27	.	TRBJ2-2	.	CASSPWGTLNTGELFF	TGTGCCAGCAGCCCTTGGGGGACACTTAACACCGGGGAGCTGTTTTTT
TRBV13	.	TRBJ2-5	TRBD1	CASRRWDREETQYF	TGTGCCAGCAGGAGGTGGGACAGAGAAGAGACCCAGTACTTC
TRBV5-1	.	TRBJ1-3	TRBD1	CASSPAGGQPSGNTIYF	TGCGCCAGCAGCCCGGCAGGGGGTCAGCCCTCTGGAAACACCATATATTTT
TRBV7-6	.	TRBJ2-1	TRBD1	CASSWGQGAQNEQFF	TGTGCCAGCAGCTGGGGACAGGGGGCCCAAAATGAGCAGTTCTTC
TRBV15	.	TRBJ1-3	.	CATSREETGSGNTIYF	TGTGCCACCAGCAGAGAAGAAACAGGCTCTGGAAACACCATATATTTT
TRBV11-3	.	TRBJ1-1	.	CASSRGTPFTEAFF	TGTGCCAGCAGCCGAGGGACACCTTTCACTGAAGCTTTCTTT
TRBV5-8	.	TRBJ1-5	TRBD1	CASSLAGQAFYSNQPQHF	TGTGCCAGCAGCTTGGCCGGACAGGCTTTTTATAGCAATCAGCCCCAGCATTTT
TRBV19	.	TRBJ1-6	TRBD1	CASSKTGGANNSPLHF	TGTGCCAGTAGTAAGACAGGGGGCGCGAATAATTCACCCCTCCACTTT
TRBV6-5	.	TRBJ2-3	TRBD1	CASSPRTGGPDTQYF	TGTGCCAGCAGTCCCCGGACAGGGGGCCCAGATACGCAGTATTTT
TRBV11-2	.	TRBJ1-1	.	CASSLFTRPGGNTEAFF	TGTGCCAGCAGCTTATTTACCCGGCCCGGGGGGAACACTGAAGCTTTCTTT
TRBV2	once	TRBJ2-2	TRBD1	CASSGTGSTGELFF	TGTGCCAGCAGTGGGACAGGGAGCACCGGGGAGCTGTTTTTT
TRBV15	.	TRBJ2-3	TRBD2	CATSRASGGSTDTQYF	TGTGCCACCAGCAGAGCTTCGGGGGGTAGCACAGATACGCAGTATTTT